Listed here is a single TCR beta chain. Its matching antigen is unknown. The V gene lost 2 bases and the J gene lost 3 bases, with 10 bases spanning the gap. The CDR3 spans 14 residues. The germline gives CDR1 MNHNY, CDR2 SVGAGI (reference sequence). The data were obtained in a study of T cell responses to AZD1222 COVID-19 vaccine. Findings of the study overall: Of the AZD1222 recipients, only 5 to 7 were seropositive at baseline. Spike-wide vaccine-associated CD4 TCRs dominated at 160-218 and 743-854.

Libraries were prepared by immunoSEQ multiplex PCR; TCRdb keeps only in-frame clonotypes and omits some of them. The data contain approximately 160,000 clones, under 95% of them seen just once; the ten biggest clones take up roughly 5%. The starting material was peripheral blood, obtained on day 0 of AZD1222 vaccination. This receptor was obtained from an adult in good health. The chain combines TRBV6-6 with TRBJ1-1; possible D gene TRBD1, 5 bases. The CDR3 nucleotides read TGTGCCAGCAGTTACGCGGGGCGGGACACTGAAGCTTTCTTT. Protein product: CASSYAGRDTEAFF.